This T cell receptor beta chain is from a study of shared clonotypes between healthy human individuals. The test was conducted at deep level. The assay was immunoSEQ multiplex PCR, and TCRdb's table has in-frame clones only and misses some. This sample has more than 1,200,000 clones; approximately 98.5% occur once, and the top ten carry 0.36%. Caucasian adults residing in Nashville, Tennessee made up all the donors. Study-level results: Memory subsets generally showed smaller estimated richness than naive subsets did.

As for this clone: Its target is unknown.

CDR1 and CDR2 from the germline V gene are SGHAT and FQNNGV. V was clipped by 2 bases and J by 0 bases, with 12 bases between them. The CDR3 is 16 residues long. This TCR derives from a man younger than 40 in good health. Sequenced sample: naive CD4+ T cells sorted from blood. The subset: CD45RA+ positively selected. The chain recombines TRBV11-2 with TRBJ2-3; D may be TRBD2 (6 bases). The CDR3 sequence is CASSLRQRASTDTQYF. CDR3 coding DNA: TGTGCCAGCAGCTTACGCCAGCGGGCGAGCACAGATACGCAGTATTTT.